This T cell receptor (beta chain) was profiled in a study of shared clonotypes between healthy human individuals (dated by TCRdb to 2018 to 2020). Turning to the overall study: The cohort comprised a couple of women and a few men aged 18 to 49 years. Per donor, three plates each were used for CD4 naive and CD4 memory, two for CD8 naive, and one for CD8 memory. To estimate repertoire size and how much clonotype sharing occurs between individuals, the study deeply sequenced the blood TCR repertoires of 5 or 6 healthy adults. Different laboratories and diverse techniques were used to prepare libraries and sequence TCR repertoires, to increase sequencing depth and limit assay-specific biases. Between about 0.94 and 8.9 billion PBMCs per donor were obtained by leukapheresis.

Study-level results and caveats: The small number of donors limited the genetic and exposure-history diversity represented. Naive subsets generally had larger estimated clonotype richness than memory subsets. Sampling was limited to blood, and TCR repertoires in tissue likely differ from TCR repertoires in blood. Pairwise subsampling indicated that sequencing depth was expected to affect the degree of clonotype sharing among donors. When a few donors were compared, the shared fraction of clonotypes was roughly 4.8% for naive CD4, about 4% for naive CD8, 2% to 2.5% for memory CD4, and 0.4% for memory CD8. Even with the large sequencing depth, rarefaction of the sorted-subset datasets indicated that sequencing was incomplete. Compared with non-shared clonotypes, the clonotypes found in all four sorted-subset donors had higher generation probabilities.

TCR CDR3 regions were amplified from genomic DNA by multiplex PCR using the deep immunoSEQ assay. Extracted genomic DNA from each cell subset was spread evenly across all wells of several immunoSEQ 96-well plates, with each plate serving as a replicate. Each replicate PCR for sorted subsets received about 210 ng genomic DNA, equal to about 30,000 T cell genomes. Purified libraries were measured with a Qubit 3.0 fluorometer, size-checked on a Bioanalyzer 2100, and measured again with the KAPA Library Quantification kit. Every immunoSEQ 96-well plate was sequenced on a dedicated single-read 150-cycle Illumina NextSeq 550 flow cell. In the authors' own workflow: Because the immunoSEQ output held only junctional sequences and lacked quality scores, the filtering could not match the filtering applied to full-length reads. Sequences were annotated with PyIR, a Python wrapper for IgBLAST v1.9, and V/J genes and CDR3 were assigned using IMGT germline references. Reads with weak V/J assignments (E-value above 1e-6), missing CDR3, stop codons, out-of-frame junctions, or ambiguous translated residues were removed. V3J clonotypes were defined as sequences sharing the same inferred V gene, J gene, and CDR3 amino acid sequence. Percentage overlap between repertoires was calculated by dividing the number of shared unique clonotypes by the size of the smaller repertoire. Repertoire richness was assessed with RTK rarefaction, the Chao1 estimator, and Recon v2.1 estimates of unobserved clonotypes. Generation probabilities for all TCRbeta clonotypes obtained by the gDNA method from a few donors were computed using OLGA. This immuneACCESS table, as held by TCRdb, lists in-frame sequences with V and J called but not all clones. Of the missing ones, under half trace to an unresolved V gene in checked studies; the others have no known cause. The V and J calls and the clone size are those of that table, but D and trimming were determined from the DNA. For this sample there are roughly 2.1 million clones; approximately 94% appear just once. The top ten clonotypes cover around 1.7% of the sample.

A remark on this clone: This receptor's antigen is unknown. Per-base qualities were not stored, and no clone one base away is much larger.

For the CD8 naive samples, CD45RO-negative cells were positively selected for CCR7, yielding a CD45RA+CCR7+ population from which TemRA cells were excluded. The donors were healthy, HIV-negative adults with no recently reported acute infections or vaccinations. Every donor was a Caucasian adult residing in Nashville, Tennessee, USA. Blood was collected by leukapheresis, and PBMCs were isolated by Ficoll-Histopaque density gradient centrifugation and then cryopreserved in liquid nitrogen vapor phase. Analytical flow cytometry was used to check the purity and quantity of each magnetically sorted T cell population. From each sorted fraction, genomic DNA was isolated and quantified by UV absorbance on a Nanodrop 2000c. The clonotype comes from a man younger than 35 in good health. Some clones in this sample may be carry-over from other donors' samples. Sequenced input: naive CD8+ T cells from PBMCs. What the cell subset or site label conveys for this sample: CD45RA+CCR7+.

In nucleotides, the sequence is TGTGCCAGCAGCTTAAACGCAGGGGGTGGGTATGAGCAGTTCTTC. It encodes CASSLNAGGGYEQFF. The rearranged chain carries TRBV7-3 and TRBJ2-1; 7 central nucleotides agree with TRBD1. The CDR3 spans 15 residues, from the cysteine through the phenylalanine. Of all the DNA, just the CDR3 is kept, 45 bases in frame from base 1. V is cut back by 1 base and J by 8 bases, with 8 bases in the junction unmatched. CDR1 and CDR2, per the germline V gene, are SGHTA and FQGTGA.